The clone carrying this TCR beta chain has a handful of counts. Its antigen is currently unknown. The sample comes from a study of memory B cells and T cells in multiple sclerosis. Whole-study findings and limits: Compartments had unequal clone-set sizes, affecting shared clonotype counts.

Germline values: CDR1 SGHVS, CDR2 FQNEAQ. Between the trimmed V and J ends, which lost 5 bases and 5 bases, there was a span of 14 bases. There are 14 residues in the CDR3. TCRdb's copy holds only in-frame clones and misses some; the assay was immunoSEQ multiplex PCR. The table lists fewer than 9,000 clones, roughly 50% of them singletons, with about 33% in the top ten. Sequenced: memory (CD45RO+) CD8+ T cells from blood. The TCR comes from a human donor with multiple sclerosis. The V gene is TRBV7-8, the J gene TRBJ2-3; possible D gene TRBD1, 5 bases. CDR3 nucleotides: TGTGCCAGCAGCCCAGACAGAGAGCTAGATACGCAGTATTTT. Translation: CASSPDRELDTQYF. Complete variable domain (other parts from reference TRBV7-8 and TRBJ2-3): GAGVSQSPRYKVAKRGQDVALRCDPISGHVSLFWYQQALGQGPEFLTYFQNEAQLDKSGLPSDRFFAERPEGSVSTLKIQRTQQEDSAVYLCASSPDRELDTQYFGPGTRLTVL.